Each of the 20 T cell receptor beta chains below was sequenced from the same sample in a study of T cells in women clearing cervical HPV infection. Generated by immunoSEQ multiplex PCR, the TCRdb table keeps only in-frame clones and is missing some. The sample table includes approximately 41,000 clones. The sequenced sample consisted of blood buffy coat. The receptors were sampled from a woman between 18 and 75 years old with a cervical HPV16 infection that either progressed to CIN3+ or cleared (not recorded which).

Points on this clone: The CDR3 end is not reached by the read, which stops 3 residues before it; the germline J gene fills it in. The chain carries TRBV10-3 and TRBJ1-1, with TRBD1 matching 9 bases. The CDR3 is 13 amino acids. The V segment lost 11 bases and the J segment 6 bases; nucleotides outside the gene matches: 10. Germline-derived CDR1 and CDR2 are ENHRY and SYGVKD. The CDR3 DNA, read in part, is TGTGCCGCAACCACAGGGGGCCTGTCTGAA. Protein: CAATTGGLSE. The entire CDR3 protein is CAATTGGLSEAFF.

Concerning this clone: Sequencing ends 3 residues short of the CDR3 end; the germline J gene provides the rest. The chain combines TRBV5-5 with TRBJ2-5, with D perhaps TRBD1 or TRBD2 (5 bases each). The CDR3 loop spans 14 amino acids. Trimming removed 4 bases at V and 1 base at J, with 11 bases between. CDR1 and CDR2 from the germline V gene are SGHKS and YYEKEE (reference sequence). The DNA read from the CDR3 is TGTGCCAGCAGCCGAGGGGCCCTCCAAGAGACC. Amino acids: CASSRGALQET. The full-length CDR3 reads as CASSRGALQETQYF. The whole variable domain, remainder taken from reference TRBV5-5 and TRBJ2-5, is DAGVTQSPTHLIKTRGQQVTLRCSPISGHKSVSWYQQVLGQGPQFIFQYYEKEERGRGNFPDRFSARQFPNYSSELNVNALLLGDSALYLCASSRGALQETQYFGPGTRLLVL.

Points on this clone: The missing CDR3 end, 3 residues past where the read stops, is filled in from the germline J gene. This sequence joins TRBV7-6 and TRBJ1-6, with TRBD1 as a possible D gene (6 bases). CDR3 length: 15 residues. CDR1 is SGHVS, CDR2 FNYEAQ, per germline. With 4 bases removed from V and 8 bases from J, the gap between germline ends came to 15 bases. The DNA read from the CDR3 is TGTGCCAGCAGCTCCCCCGCAGGGGCGGATTCACCC. It yields the protein CASSSPAGADSP. Given in full, the CDR3 is CASSSPAGADSPLHF.

Note on this clone: The read ends 3 residues early relative to the CDR3; the germline J gene fills the gap. The chain links TRBV5-1 to TRBJ1-2; possibly TRBD1 for D (6 bases). Per germline, CDR1 SGHRS and CDR2 YFSETQ. There are 15 residues in the CDR3. Trimming pared 0 bases from V and 5 bases from J, leaving 14 bases between. This CDR3 reads CASSLGGTQPYGYTF. The sequenced part of the CDR3 DNA is TGCGCCAGCAGCTTGGGGGGGACACAACCGTATGGC.

Comment on this clone: The CDR3 goes on 3 residues after the read ends, and that part is filled in from the germline J gene. This chain joins TRBV20-1 and TRBJ1-4; D not certain. V dropped 5 bases and J dropped 5 bases, with 15 bases sitting between them. The V gene's germline CDR1 is DFQATT and CDR2 SNEGSKA (reference sequence). There are 14 residues in the CDR3. CDR3 DNA, as far as it was read: TGCAGTGCTCTCCGACAAGACCGGAATGAAAAA. This codes for CSALRQDRNEK. In full, the CDR3 reads CSALRQDRNEKLFF.

Remarks on this clone: The CDR3 goes on 3 residues after the read ends, and that part is filled in from the germline J gene. The V and J genes are TRBV20-1 and TRBJ2-5; TRBD1 matches at 7 bases. Losses at the gene ends were 3 bases for V and 1 base for J; bases not matched to a gene: 5. This CDR3 region has 14 residues. Germline V lookup: CDR1 DFQATT, CDR2 SNEGSKA (reference sequence). CDR3 DNA (partial): TGCAGTGCTAGGGAAAACAGGGGCCAAGAGACC. It specifies CSARENRGQET. The entire CDR3 protein reads CSARENRGQETQYF.

Remarks on this clone: Sequencing ends 3 residues short of the CDR3 end; the germline J gene provides the rest. J is TRBJ1-5 and V is TRBV6-1; the D is unclear. V lost 3 bases and J lost 0, with 9 bases in between. CDR3 size: 15 residues. Germline values: CDR1 MNHNS, CDR2 SASEGT. This CDR3 reads CASSDHRTSNQPQHF. The part of the CDR3 DNA that was read is TGTGCCAGCAGTGATCACAGAACTAGCAATCAGCCC.

As to this clone: The read ends 3 residues shy of where the CDR3 ends; the end is completed using the germline J gene. This rearrangement joins TRBV29-1 to TRBJ1-3, with a possible D match to TRBD1 (5 bases). Germline V CDR1 and CDR2: SQVTM, ANQGSEA. Trimming stripped 7 bases from V and 3 bases from J, with 19 bases between. The CDR3 sequence is 15 residues long. CDR3 residues: CSAQRKGTVGNTIYF. The part of the CDR3 DNA that was read is TGCAGCGCCCAACGGAAGGGGACTGTTGGAAACACC.

Turning to this clone: The CDR3 end is not reached by the read, which stops 3 residues before it; the germline J gene fills it in. The gene calls are TRBV19 and TRBJ2-1; tentative D call: TRBD1 (5 bases). Germline CDR1 is LNHDA and CDR2 is SQIVND (reference sequence). The CDR3 consists of 16 residues. Trimming removed 6 bases at V and 4 bases at J, with 19 bases between. The sequenced CDR3 bases are TGTGCCAGTAGGGTTAGGGGTGGGGCGGATTACAATGAG. Translating it yields CASRVRGGADYNE. The complete CDR3 reads CASRVRGGADYNEQFF.

The CDR3 loop is CASSSNPSGPHQETQYF. The CDR3 bases that were read are TGCGCCAGCAGCTCTAACCCTAGCGGCCCACACCAAGAGACC. The rearrangement uses TRBV4-1 and TRBJ2-5; 7 bases map to TRBD2. The CDR3 end lies 3 residues beyond the end of the read and is filled in from the germline J gene. The CDR3 covers 17 residues. Trimming removed 5 bases from V and 0 bases from J; junction bases left unmatched: 12. The germline V gene has CDR1 MGHRA and CDR2 YSYEKL.

In the case of this clone: The observed sequence ends 3 residues before the CDR3 terminus, with the missing tail filled in from the germline J gene. Other DNA sequences in the same sample also yield this CDR3. This sequence joins TRBV2 and TRBJ2-2, with TRBD1 identical over 9 bases. With V trimmed by 6 bases and J by 7 bases, 9 bases remained unmatched. Per the germline V gene, CDR1 is SNHLY and CDR2 is FYNNEI. This CDR3 contains 15 residues. The CDR3 bases that were read are TGTGCCAGCAGACTAAACAGGGGGCCAGGCGGGGAG. This gives the protein CASRLNRGPGGE. The entire CDR3 is CASRLNRGPGGELFF.

On this clone itself: Coverage ceases 3 residues before the CDR3 finishes, and the germline J gene fills in the end. This sequence joins TRBV6-2 or TRBV6-3 and TRBJ1-4, with no clear D. From germline, CDR1 is MNHEY and CDR2 SVGEGT. The CDR3 covers 15 residues. V gave up 2 bases and J gave up 3 bases, with 10 bases separating them. Partial CDR3 DNA: TGTGCCAGCAGTTACGGACTTCTAGCTAATGAAAAA. Protein: CASSYGLLANEK. The CDR3 in full is CASSYGLLANEKLFF.

Worth noting for this clone: Read sequence stops 3 residues before the CDR3 end, and the germline J gene provides the missing end. The chain joins TRBV20-1 to TRBJ2-1, with TRBD2 identical over 14 bases. This CDR3 contains 16 residues. The V gene end was trimmed by 0 bases and the J gene end by 7 bases; junction bases not matched to a gene: 5. Per germline, CDR1 DFQATT and CDR2 SNEGSKA (reference sequence). The CDR3 reads CSAREGTSGRSNEQFF. The CDR3 DNA, read in part, is TGCAGTGCTAGAGAGGGGACTAGCGGGAGAAGTAATGAG.

Remarks on this clone: The missing CDR3 end, 3 residues past where the read stops, is filled in from the germline J gene. V usage is TRBV9 and J usage is TRBJ2-3; tentative D call: TRBD1 (6 bases). Germline CDR1 is SGDLS and CDR2 is YYNGEE. V was shortened by 0 bases and J by 3 bases, with 14 bases between the two germline ends. The CDR3 loop spans 16 amino acids. The sequenced CDR3 bases are TGTGCCAGCAGCGTAGCTATGGGGGCGCAAACAGATACG. The encoded protein is CASSVAMGAQTDT. The whole CDR3 is CASSVAMGAQTDTQYF.

The CDR3 loop is CASSFSLQETQYF. CDR3 bases read: TGTGCCAGCAGTTTCAGTCTCCAAGAGACC. The chain carries TRBV12-3 or TRBV12-4 and TRBJ2-5; D ambiguous. The read falls 3 residues short of the CDR3 end, and the missing part is taken from the germline J gene. The V end lost 3 bases, the J end lost 1 base, and 6 bases lay between the germline ends. The CDR3 is 13 residues long.

In the case of this clone: The read comes to an end 3 residues before the CDR3 does, leaving the germline J gene to fill in the end. The genes are TRBV5-6 and TRBJ1-2, with TRBD1 as a possible D gene (5 bases). V was shortened by 7 bases and J by 6 bases, with 13 bases between the two germline ends. There are 12 residues in the CDR3. Germline CDR1 and CDR2: SGHDT and YYEEEE. CDR3 bases read: TGTGCCAGCGGGGGGGTGTCGGATGGC. Translating it yields CASGGVSDG. The CDR3, in full, reads CASGGVSDGYTF.

Worth noting for this clone: The read is 3 residues too short to cover the CDR3 end, so that end is filled in from the germline J gene. The chain carries TRBV5-1 and TRBJ2-1; TRBD2 matches at 8 bases. The J segment lost 0 bases and the V segment lost 4 bases, leaving 12 bases of the junction unmatched. CDR1 and CDR2 from the germline V gene are SGHRS and YFSETQ. The CDR3 is made up of 18 amino acids. The CDR3 here is CASSRKPTSASSYNEQFF. Partial CDR3 DNA: TGCGCCAGCAGCCGTAAACCGACTAGCGCGAGCTCCTACAATGAG.

For this clone: With the read ending 3 residues before the CDR3 end, the germline J gene is used to fill in that end. The same CDR3 arises from other DNA sequences in this sample as well. The V and J genes are TRBV7-8 and TRBJ2-7; 10 bases are a match to TRBD1. Germline V gene sequence: CDR1 SGHVS, CDR2 FQNEAQ. The CDR3 spans 14 residues. Germline trimming cut 3 bases from V and 5 bases from J; bases unmatched to any gene: 4. CDR3 protein: CASSFRDRGHEQYF. The part of the CDR3 DNA that was read is TGTGCCAGCAGCTTCCGGGACAGGGGTCACGAG.

To note about this clone: From the germline J gene comes the end of the CDR3, since the read stops 3 residues before it. The rearrangement uses TRBV4-2 and TRBJ2-3; 7 bases line up with TRBD1. Germline CDR1 is LGHNA and CDR2 is YNFKEQ. Trimming at V came to 0 bases and at J to 0 bases, leaving 12 bases not matched to a gene. The CDR3 covers 19 residues. The CDR3 bases that were read are TGTGCCAGCAGCCAAGATCTCGTCTTAAAGGGGGCTAGCACAGATACG. It yields the protein CASSQDLVLKGASTDT. The full CDR3 is CASSQDLVLKGASTDTQYF.

The CDR3 protein is CASSLRRTALYNEQFF. Incomplete CDR3 DNA: TGCGCCAGCAGCTTGCGTAGGACAGCCCTCTACAATGAG. V gene TRBV5-1 combines with J gene TRBJ2-1, with D maybe TRBD1 (6 bases). Coverage ceases 3 residues before the CDR3 finishes, and the germline J gene fills in the end. The CDR3 sequence is 16 residues long. Trimming pared 1 base from V and 3 bases from J, leaving 14 bases between. Germline V gives CDR1 SGHRS, CDR2 YFSETQ.